This TCR beta chain originates from a study of blood T cell repertoires in COVID-19. On the study more broadly: COVID-19 samples collected from the United States, Italy and Spain covered acute and convalescent phases.

V lost 6 bases to trimming and J lost 9 bases, with 12 bases between them. This CDR3 spans 13 amino acids. Germline assignment: CDR1 LNHDA and CDR2 SQIVND (reference sequence). The repertoire was sequenced with immunoSEQ multiplex PCR; TCRdb's copy has only in-frame clones and lacks some. The profile shows 70,000 to 85,000 clones, 91% of them singletons. Sequenced: peripheral blood. The rearrangement links TRBV19 to TRBJ1-6; no definite D call. This receptor was taken from a woman aged 60-75 years with active COVID-19. CDR3 sequence reads: CASRPIRGSPLHF. CDR3 nucleotide sequence: TGTGCCAGTAGACCTATACGAGGTTCACCCCTCCACTTT.